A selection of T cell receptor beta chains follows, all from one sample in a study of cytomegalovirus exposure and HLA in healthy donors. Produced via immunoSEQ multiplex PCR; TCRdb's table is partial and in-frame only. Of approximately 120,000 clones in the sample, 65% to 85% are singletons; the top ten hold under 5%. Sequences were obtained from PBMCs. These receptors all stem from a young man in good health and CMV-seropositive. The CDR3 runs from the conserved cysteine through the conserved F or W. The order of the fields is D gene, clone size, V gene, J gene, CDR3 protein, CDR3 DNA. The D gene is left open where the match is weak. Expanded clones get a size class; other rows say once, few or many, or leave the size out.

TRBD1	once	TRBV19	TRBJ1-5	CASSYGQGVGRAQPQHF	TGTGCCAGTAGTTATGGACAGGGGGTTGGCCGGGCTCAGCCCCAGCATTTT
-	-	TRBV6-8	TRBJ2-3	CASSSLENTQYF	TGTGCCAGCAGTTCCTTGGAGAATACGCAGTATTTT
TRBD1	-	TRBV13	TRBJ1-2	CASSFTSGTANYGYTF	TGTGCCAGCAGCTTCACATCCGGGACAGCTAACTATGGCTACACCTTC
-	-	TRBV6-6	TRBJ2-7	CASSLGGIYEQYF	TGTGCCAGCTCCCTAGGAGGGATCTACGAGCAGTACTTC
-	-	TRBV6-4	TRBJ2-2	CASRGQRNTGELFF	TGTGCCAGCAGAGGACAGAGGAACACCGGGGAGCTGTTTTTT
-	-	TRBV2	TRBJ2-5	CASSGLVGETQYF	TGTGCCAGCAGTGGACTAGTGGGAGAGACCCAGTACTTC
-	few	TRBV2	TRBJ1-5	CASSEMSGTTFQPQHF	TGTGCCAGCAGTGAAATGTCCGGGACAACCTTTCAGCCCCAGCATTTT
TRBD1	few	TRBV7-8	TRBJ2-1	CASTQTGQGYNEQFF	TGTGCCAGCACTCAAACGGGACAGGGGTACAATGAGCAGTTCTTC
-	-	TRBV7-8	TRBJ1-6	CASSLVRGYDSPLHF	TGTGCCAGCAGCTTAGTCAGGGGCTACGATTCACCCCTCCACTTT
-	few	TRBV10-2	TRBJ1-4	CASSDTGLGEKLFF	TGCGCCAGCAGTGATACAGGGCTTGGTGAAAAACTGTTTTTT
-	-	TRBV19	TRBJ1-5	CASSIGQPGPQHF	TGTGCCAGTAGTATCGGCCAGCCAGGGCCCCAGCATTTT
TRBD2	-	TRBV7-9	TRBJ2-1	CASSPGLAGVGEQFF	TGTGCCAGCAGCCCGGGACTAGCGGGAGTAGGTGAGCAGTTCTTC
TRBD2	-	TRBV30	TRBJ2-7	CAWSLRGSGSYEQYF	TGTGCCTGGAGTCTCCGGGGTAGCGGGAGTTACGAGCAGTACTTC
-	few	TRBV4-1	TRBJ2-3	CASSGILTDTQYF	TGCGCCAGCAGCGGCATCCTCACAGATACGCAGTATTTT
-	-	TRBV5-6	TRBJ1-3	CASSADSGNTIYF	TGTGCCAGCAGTGCAGACTCTGGAAACACCATATATTTT
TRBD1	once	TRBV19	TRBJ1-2	CASSKGTGGTNYGYTF	TGTGCCAGTAGTAAAGGGACAGGTGGGACTAACTATGGCTACACCTTC
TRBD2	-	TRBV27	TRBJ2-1	CASGPLADNYNEQFF	TGTGCCAGCGGGCCTCTAGCGGACAATTACAATGAGCAGTTCTTC
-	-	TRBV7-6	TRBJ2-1	CASSLVAGPYNEQFF	TGTGCCAGCAGCTTAGTTGCAGGGCCCTACAATGAGCAGTTCTTC
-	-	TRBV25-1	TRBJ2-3	CASSEFKLTDTQYF	TGTGCCAGCAGTGAATTCAAACTCACAGATACGCAGTATTTT
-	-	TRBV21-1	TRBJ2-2	CASSQPGQGTGELFF	TGTGCCAGCAGTCAACCGGGACAGGGTACCGGGGAGCTGTTTTTT
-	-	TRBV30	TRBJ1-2	CAWSFRGDGYTF	TGTGCCTGGAGCTTCAGGGGAGATGGCTACACCTTC
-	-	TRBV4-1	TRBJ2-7	CASSQSQDPTYEQYF	TGCGCCAGCAGCCAGAGCCAGGATCCGACCTACGAGCAGTACTTC
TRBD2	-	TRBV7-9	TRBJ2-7	CASRKLAGVYEQYF	TGTGCCAGCAGGAAACTAGCGGGGGTATACGAGCAGTACTTC
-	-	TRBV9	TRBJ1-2	CASSVSTGTDDGYTF	TGTGCCAGCAGCGTAAGTACAGGGACGGATGATGGCTACACCTTC
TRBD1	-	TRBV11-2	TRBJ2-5	CASSSDRDRFVQETQYF	TGTGCCAGCAGCTCCGACCGGGACAGGTTCGTCCAAGAGACCCAGTACTTC
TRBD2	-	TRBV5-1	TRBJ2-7	CASAPSGSSYEQYF	TGCGCCAGCGCCCCTAGCGGAAGCTCCTACGAGCAGTACTTC
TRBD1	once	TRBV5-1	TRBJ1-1	CASSRTGWAEAFF	TGCGCCAGCAGCCGGACAGGGTGGGCTGAAGCTTTCTTT
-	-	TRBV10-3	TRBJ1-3	CAIRGTVSGNTIYF	TGTGCCATCAGGGGCACGGTCTCTGGAAACACCATATATTTT
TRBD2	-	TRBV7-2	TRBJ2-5	CASSFTVAGGKETQYF	TGTGCCAGCAGCTTTACCGTAGCGGGAGGAAAAGAGACCCAGTACTTC
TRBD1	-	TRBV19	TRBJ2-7	CASSYTGTGGYEQYF	TGTGCCAGTAGTTACACCGGGACAGGGGGCTACGAGCAGTACTTC
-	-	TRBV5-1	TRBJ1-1	CASSTLGRNTEAFF	TGCGCCAGCAGCACACTGGGCCGTAACACTGAAGCTTTCTTT
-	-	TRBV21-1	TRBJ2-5	CASSKDRTAQETQYF	TGTGCCAGCAGCAAAGACCGGACAGCACAAGAGACCCAGTACTTC
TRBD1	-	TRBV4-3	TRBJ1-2	CASSQDARDSGGYTF	TGCGCCAGCAGCCAAGATGCACGGGACAGTGGTGGCTACACCTTC
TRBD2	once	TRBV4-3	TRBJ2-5	CASSQDPPSGLQETQYF	TGCGCCAGCAGCCAAGATCCCCCTAGCGGCCTCCAGGAGACCCAGTACTTC
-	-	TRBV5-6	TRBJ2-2	CASSLEGTQRNTGELFF	TGTGCCAGCAGCTTGGAAGGGACTCAACGTAACACCGGGGAGCTGTTTTTT